Listed here is a single T cell receptor (beta chain). The antigen remains unidentified. The data are from a study of OX40 agonist ivuxolimab in advanced cancers. Whole-study findings and limits: Part of the nonresponder group also had normalized T-cell clonal expansion that was low.

CDR3 size: 16 residues. With 1 base removed from V and 2 bases from J, the gap between germline ends came to 11 bases. Per germline, CDR1 SGHAT and CDR2 FQNNGV. The repertoire was sequenced with immunoSEQ multiplex PCR; TCRdb's copy has only in-frame clones and lacks some. This table holds about 43,000 clones, 80% found once. The sample consisted of CD4+ or CD8+ T cells sorted from blood, taken in a trial of the OX40 agonist ivuxolimab. The TCR was taken from an adult with an advanced solid tumor such as melanoma, head and neck, liver or kidney cancer. V gene TRBV11-2 combines with J gene TRBJ2-2; D is undetermined. The CDR3 spells CASSLAAQANTGELFF. The CDR3, as DNA: TGTGCCAGCAGCTTAGCGGCGCAGGCAAACACCGGGGAGCTGTTTTTT.